Presented here are 21 T cell receptor beta chains from one specimen sequenced in a study of blood T cells in healthy people across ages. Next came a second PCR, run for roughly 6 to 11 cycles, which used a sample-barcoded 5' primer along with a J-beta primer mix. TCRdb analysed the 5' RACE reads with MiXCR anew, one entry per CDR3 protein. The table lists under 2 million distinct CDR3 sequences, roughly 32% of them singletons. The specimen sequenced was blood. The receptors originated from a young woman in good health.

This clonotype has more than one count but fewer than ten. The V call is TRBV4-1, the J call TRBJ2-1, with D perhaps assigned TRBD1 or TRBD2 (5 bases each). The germline CDR1 and CDR2 sequences are MGHRA and YSYEKL. V lost 0 bases and J 3 bases, leaving 15 bases between the germline ends. This CDR3 comprises 17 residues. CDR3 in amino acids: CASSQEDRGRSYNEQFF. The CDR3 DNA is TGCGCCAGCAGCCAAGAAGATAGGGGACGCAGCTACAATGAGCAGTTCTTC.

The chain joins TRBV20-1 to TRBJ2-5; maybe TRBD2 (6 bases). Looked up from germline, CDR1 is DFQATT and CDR2 is SNEGSKA (reference sequence). V shed 3 bases and J shed 5 bases, with 19 bases lying between them. The CDR3 totals 15 residues. CDR3 in amino acids: CSASAAGRLQETQYF. For the CDR3, the DNA is TGCAGTGCTAGCGCGGCGGGGAGGCTTCAGGAGACCCAGTACTTC.

This clonotype was observed once. This chain connects TRBV11-2 to TRBJ1-2, with D perhaps TRBD1 (5 bases). V was trimmed by 4 bases and J by 2 bases, leaving 11 bases between them. CDR1 is SGHAT, CDR2 FQNNGV, per germline. CDR3 size: 14 residues. The CDR3 is CASSSLGHNYGYTF. CDR3 nucleotides: TGTGCCAGCAGCTCGCTTGGACACAACTATGGCTACACCTTC.

This clonotype has just a few counts. A much larger clone lies one base from this, so it may be a read error. This sequence joins TRBV30 and TRBJ2-7; 8 bases align to TRBD2. CDR1 is GTSNPN, CDR2 SVGIG, per germline (reference sequence). Germline trimming cut 8 bases from V and 6 bases from J; bases unmatched to any gene: 9. There are 12 residues in the CDR3. Here the CDR3 DNA reads TGTGCCGGGGAGCTAGCGGGTGGCGAGCAGTACTTC. Translating gives CAGELAGGEQYF. Complete variable domain (other parts from reference TRBV30 and TRBJ2-7): SQTIHQWPATLVQPVGSPLSLECTVEGTSNPNLYWYRQAAGRGLQLLFYSVGIGQISSEVPQNLSASRPQDRQFILSSKKLLLSDSGFYLCAGELAGGEQYFGPGTRLTVT.

CDR3 amino acids: CASSPGGGPLAGELFF. The CDR3 bases are TGTGCCAGCAGTCCCGGGGGGGGGCCCCTCGCCGGGGAGCTGTTTTTT. The chain recombines TRBV5-4 with TRBJ2-2; the match to TRBD2 covers 8 bases. CDR1 is SGHNT, CDR2 YYREEE, per germline (reference sequence). V lost 5 bases and J lost 6; bases outside the gene matches: 12. This CDR3 comprises 16 residues.

The V and J genes are TRBV5-3 and TRBJ1-2; D unresolved. TRBV5-3 is labeled an ORF, and its function is uncertain. The CDR3 has 17 residues. With 7 bases removed from V and 3 bases from J, the gap between germline ends came to 25 bases. The CDR3 loop reads CARARPNRGCEDYGYTF. CDR3 sequence (DNA): TGTGCCAGAGCCCGACCCAATCGCGGGTGCGAGGACTATGGCTACACCTTC.

The chain is built from TRBV27 and TRBJ2-7, with 7 bases fitting TRBD2. Germline V lookup: CDR1 MNHEY, CDR2 SMNVEV (reference sequence). This CDR3 is built from 13 residues. The J segment lost 2 bases and the V segment lost 9 bases, leaving 7 bases of the junction unmatched. CDR3 region: CASRTSLTYEQYF. The DNA for the CDR3 is TGTGCCAGTCGGACTAGTCTTACCTACGAGCAGTACTTC.

A few counts support this clonotype. This chain links TRBV6-1 with TRBJ2-7; TRBD1 matches 10 bases. V gave up 10 bases and J gave up 3 bases; unmatched junction bases: 6. Looked up from germline, CDR1 is MNHNS and CDR2 is SASEGT. The CDR3 loop spans 13 amino acids. The CDR3 DNA reads as TGTGCCATTACCGGACAGGGGGACTACGAGCAGTACTTC. Its protein is CAITGQGDYEQYF.

This clonotype was observed a few times. The V call is TRBV7-3, the J call TRBJ2-2; D perhaps matches TRBD2 (5 bases). Germline CDR1 reads SGHTA; CDR2 reads FQGTGA. V lost 6 bases and J lost 1, with 15 bases in between. This CDR3 spans 16 amino acids. The CDR3 sequence: CASSYPGGQNTGELFF. The CDR3 coding sequence is TGTGCCAGCAGTTACCCGGGCGGGCAGAACACCGGGGAGCTGTTTTTT.

J is TRBJ2-1 and V is TRBV20-1, with 8 bases that match TRBD1. The CDR3 consists of 15 residues. J lost 6 bases, V lost 3 bases, and 10 bases had no gene match. Germline V gene lookup returns CDR1 DFQATT and CDR2 SNEGSKA (reference sequence). CDR3 DNA sequence: TGCAGTGCTAGTCCGGGACAGGCTCCCTCCAATGAGCAGTTCTTC. Translating it yields CSASPGQAPSNEQFF.

This rearrangement joins TRBV7-9 to TRBJ2-3, with D possibly TRBD1 on 5 matching bases. CDR1 is SEHNR, CDR2 FQNEAQ, per germline (reference sequence). The CDR3 totals 13 residues. Trimming cost V 6 bases and J 5 bases, with 12 bases left between them. The CDR3 sequence: CASSSSTEDTQYF. CDR3 DNA: TGTGCCAGCAGTTCGTCGACAGAAGATACGCAGTATTTT.

CDR3 sequence reads: CASSGITSVMEEKLFF. CDR3 bases: TGTGCCAGCAGCGGCATTACATCCGTCATGGAGGAAAAACTGTTTTTT. This chain uses TRBV11-2 with TRBJ1-4; no clear D. CDR3 size: 16 residues. Germline CDR1 is SGHAT and CDR2 is FQNNGV. V lost 5 bases to trimming and J lost 8 bases, with 21 bases between them.

This clonotype was observed a few times. V gene TRBV27 combines with J gene TRBJ2-1; TRBD2 agrees at 9 bases. Per the germline V gene, CDR1 is MNHEY and CDR2 is SMNVEV (reference sequence). The length of the CDR3 is 17 residues. Losses at the gene ends were 5 bases for V and 8 bases for J; bases not matched to a gene: 16. CDR3 residues: CASSVPGLALRTHEQFF. The CDR3 coding sequence is TGTGCCAGCAGTGTCCCGGGACTAGCCCTGAGGACTCATGAGCAGTTCTTC.

The genes are TRBV30 and TRBJ2-3; 7 bases agree with TRBD2. The CDR3 is 13 residues long. The germline gives CDR1 GTSNPN, CDR2 SVGIG (reference sequence). Trimming took 0 bases from V and 9 from J; bases not matched to a gene: 6. CDR3 loop: CAWSVLPGGTQYF. In DNA, the CDR3 is TGTGCCTGGAGTGTACTCCCGGGAGGCACGCAGTATTTT.

The chain uses TRBV9 and TRBJ1-1; D unclear. With 2 bases removed from V and 5 bases from J, the gap between germline ends came to 10 bases. Per the germline V gene, CDR1 is SGDLS and CDR2 is YYNGEE. The CDR3 sequence is 13 residues long. CDR3 loop: CASSVAPGTEAFF. The CDR3 DNA follows: TGTGCCAGCAGCGTGGCCCCGGGGACTGAAGCTTTCTTT.

The chain couples TRBV20-1 to TRBJ2-7, with 7 bases fitting TRBD2. This CDR3 contains 13 residues. Per the germline V gene, CDR1 is DFQATT and CDR2 is SNEGSKA (reference sequence). The V gene end was trimmed by 6 bases and the J gene end by 3 bases; junction bases not matched to a gene: 8. DNA of the CDR3: TGCAGTGCCTTACCCCGGGACTACTACGAGCAGTACTTC. Its protein product is CSALPRDYYEQYF.

As for this clonotype: One junction end disagrees with the germline gene, perhaps due to a read error. This chain joins TRBV14 and TRBJ2-1; 9 bases are shared with TRBD2. This CDR3 contains 18 residues. CDR1 is SGHDN and CDR2 is FVKESK in the germline V gene. Written as DNA, the CDR3 is TGTACCAGCAGCCCAGGGACTGGCGGGGGGGAAAATTACAATGAGCAGTTCTTC. Translated, it gives CTSSPGTGGGENYNEQFF.

This clonotype was found a few times. This chain connects TRBV20-1 to TRBJ1-6; D not certain. The CDR3 covers 15 residues. Deletions cut 3 bases from V and 6 bases from J, with 15 bases between. Germline assignment: CDR1 DFQATT and CDR2 SNEGSKA (reference sequence). The CDR3, as DNA: TGCAGTGCTAGCACGATGGGCCCCCCTAATTCACCCCTCCACTTT. Protein sequence: CSASTMGPPNSPLHF.

The rearrangement joins TRBV6-6 to TRBJ2-7; D possibly matches TRBD1 or TRBD2 (5 bases each). This CDR3 has 14 amino acids. Between the trimmed V and J ends, which lost 6 bases and 6 bases, there was a span of 18 bases. Germline V gives CDR1 MNHNY, CDR2 SVGAGI (reference sequence). CDR3: CASRGPVEGSEQYF. The CDR3 region has the DNA TGTGCCAGCAGGGGCCCGGTTGAGGGGAGCGAGCAGTACTTC.

The rearrangement links TRBV30 to TRBJ2-7, with 11 bases that match TRBD2. The germline CDR1 and CDR2 sequences are GTSNPN and SVGIG (reference sequence). Trimming at V came to 8 bases and at J to 2 bases, leaving 5 bases not matched to a gene. CDR3 length: 13 amino acids. This chain's CDR3 is CAVTSGAPYEQYF. The CDR3 DNA sequence: TGTGCCGTGACTAGCGGGGCCCCCTACGAGCAGTACTTC.

This chain connects TRBV27 to TRBJ2-6; 8 bases agree with TRBD1. The CDR3 contains 20 residues. Unmatched junction bases numbered 11, after V lost 0 bases and J lost 1 base. Germline CDR1 reads MNHEY; CDR2 reads SMNVEV (reference sequence). The chain's CDR3 is CASSLSIYGTGSSGANVLTF. DNA of the CDR3: TGTGCCAGCAGTTTATCGATTTATGGGACAGGATCTTCTGGGGCCAACGTCCTGACTTTC.